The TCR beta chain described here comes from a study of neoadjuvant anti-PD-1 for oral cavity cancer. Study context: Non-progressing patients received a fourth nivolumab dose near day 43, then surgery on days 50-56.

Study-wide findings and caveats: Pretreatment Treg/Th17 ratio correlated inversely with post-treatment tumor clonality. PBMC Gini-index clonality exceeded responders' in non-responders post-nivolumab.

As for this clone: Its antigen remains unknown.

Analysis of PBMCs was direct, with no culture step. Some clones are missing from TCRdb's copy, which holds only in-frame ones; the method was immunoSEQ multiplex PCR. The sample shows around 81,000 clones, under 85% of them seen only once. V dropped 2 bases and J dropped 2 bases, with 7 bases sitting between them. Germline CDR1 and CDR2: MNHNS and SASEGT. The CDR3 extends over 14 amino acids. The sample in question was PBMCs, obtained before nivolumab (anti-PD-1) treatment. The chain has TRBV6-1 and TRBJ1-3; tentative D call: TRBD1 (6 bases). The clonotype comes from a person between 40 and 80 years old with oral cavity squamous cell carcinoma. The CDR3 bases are TGTGCCAGCAGTGAACAGGGGACTGGAAACACCATATATTTT. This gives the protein CASSEQGTGNTIYF.